These T cell receptor beta chains were read from a single sample in a study of blood T cell repertoires in COVID-19. The repertoire was sequenced with immunoSEQ multiplex PCR; TCRdb's copy has only in-frame clones and lacks some. The table has about 56,000 clones, 80% to 90% seen once. Sequenced sample: peripheral blood. These receptors all stem from a human donor in a cohort sampled during active COVID-19. Both conserved end residues are part of each CDR3. The order of the fields is clone size, V gene, J gene, D gene, CDR3 protein, CDR3 DNA. D genes are given only for firm matches. Size values are once, few and many counts, or a class for expanded clones, and some rows have none.

clone_size: -; v_call: TRBV7-8; j_call: TRBJ1-3; d_call: -; cdr3_aa: CASSSGEYGNTIYF; cdr3_nt: TGTGCCAGCAGCTCCGGAGAGTATGGAAACACCATATATTTT
clone_size: -; v_call: TRBV5-6; j_call: TRBJ2-1; d_call: TRBD1; cdr3_aa: CASSPRQGRNEQFF; cdr3_nt: TGTGCCAGCAGCCCGAGACAGGGGAGGAATGAGCAGTTCTTC
clone_size: -; v_call: TRBV6-5; j_call: TRBJ2-1; d_call: -; cdr3_aa: CASSYWLGGPSDEQFF; cdr3_nt: TGTGCCAGCAGTTACTGGTTGGGGGGGCCTAGCGATGAGCAGTTCTTC
clone_size: -; v_call: TRBV12-3/TRBV12-4; j_call: TRBJ1-3; d_call: -; cdr3_aa: CASALGTGNTIYF; cdr3_nt: TGTGCCAGCGCCCTAGGAACGGGAAACACCATATATTTT
clone_size: -; v_call: TRBV7-2; j_call: TRBJ1-6; d_call: -; cdr3_aa: CVSSAGGIQNSPLHF; cdr3_nt: TGTGTCAGCAGCGCCGGGGGAATTCAAAATTCACCCCTCCACTTT
clone_size: -; v_call: TRBV6-2/TRBV6-3; j_call: TRBJ1-2; d_call: -; cdr3_aa: CASSYSQGGGYTF; cdr3_nt: TGTGCCAGCAGTTACTCGCAGGGTGGTGGCTACACCTTC
clone_size: -; v_call: TRBV28; j_call: TRBJ2-7; d_call: -; cdr3_aa: CASSFSGTTLHEQYF; cdr3_nt: TGTGCCAGCAGTTTCTCCGGGACAACCCTCCACGAGCAGTACTTC
clone_size: -; v_call: TRBV5-1; j_call: TRBJ2-2; d_call: TRBD1; cdr3_aa: CASSLEGQGRYTGELFF; cdr3_nt: TGCGCCAGCAGCTTGGAGGGACAGGGGCGGTACACCGGGGAGCTGTTTTTT
clone_size: -; v_call: TRBV6-2/TRBV6-3; j_call: TRBJ1-4; d_call: TRBD1; cdr3_aa: CASSPMGQEPTNEKLFF; cdr3_nt: TGTGCCAGCAGCCCAATGGGACAGGAGCCAACTAATGAAAAACTGTTTTTT
clone_size: -; v_call: TRBV3-1/TRBV3-2; j_call: TRBJ2-3; d_call: -; cdr3_aa: CASSQLATSTDTQYF; cdr3_nt: TGTGCCAGCAGCCAACTAGCTACAAGCACAGATACGCAGTATTTT
clone_size: -; v_call: TRBV2; j_call: TRBJ1-1; d_call: TRBD1; cdr3_aa: CASSGQGLNTEAFF; cdr3_nt: TGTGCCAGCAGTGGACAGGGTCTGAACACTGAAGCTTTCTTT
clone_size: -; v_call: TRBV7-2; j_call: TRBJ2-1; d_call: -; cdr3_aa: CASSRYRDEQFF; cdr3_nt: TGTGCCAGCAGCCGTTACAGGGATGAGCAGTTCTTC
clone_size: few; v_call: TRBV10-3; j_call: TRBJ1-2; d_call: -; cdr3_aa: CAISEQRANYGYTF; cdr3_nt: TGTGCCATCAGTGAGCAGCGAGCTAACTATGGCTACACCTTC
clone_size: -; v_call: TRBV6-5; j_call: TRBJ1-1; d_call: TRBD1; cdr3_aa: CASGDRVFTEAFF; cdr3_nt: TGTGCCAGCGGGGACAGGGTGTTCACTGAAGCTTTCTTT
clone_size: -; v_call: TRBV12-3/TRBV12-4; j_call: TRBJ1-5; d_call: -; cdr3_aa: CASAGTINQPQHF; cdr3_nt: TGTGCCAGCGCCGGGACAATCAATCAGCCCCAGCATTTT
clone_size: -; v_call: TRBV18; j_call: TRBJ2-7; d_call: TRBD1; cdr3_aa: CASSPTGGLDEQYF; cdr3_nt: TGTGCCAGCTCACCAACAGGGGGCCTCGACGAGCAGTACTTC
clone_size: -; v_call: TRBV7-9; j_call: TRBJ1-3; d_call: TRBD1; cdr3_aa: CASSLDRVGNTIYF; cdr3_nt: TGTGCCAGCAGCTTGGACAGGGTTGGAAACACCATATATTTT
clone_size: -; v_call: TRBV7-8; j_call: TRBJ2-1; d_call: TRBD2; cdr3_aa: CASSLGLGSGGAMSYNEQFF; cdr3_nt: TGTGCCAGCAGCTTAGGCTTGGGTAGCGGGGGGGCCATGTCCTACAATGAGCAGTTCTTC
clone_size: -; v_call: TRBV6-5; j_call: TRBJ1-1; d_call: -; cdr3_aa: CASRNSDTEAFF; cdr3_nt: TGTGCCAGCAGAAATAGCGACACTGAAGCTTTCTTT
clone_size: -; v_call: TRBV4-3; j_call: TRBJ1-4; d_call: -; cdr3_aa: CASSQGFSQGNEKLFF; cdr3_nt: TGCGCCAGCAGCCAAGGGTTTTCGCAGGGTAATGAAAAACTGTTTTTT
clone_size: -; v_call: TRBV5-1; j_call: TRBJ2-1; d_call: TRBD2; cdr3_aa: CASSLILAGARNEQFF; cdr3_nt: TGCGCCAGCAGCTTAATACTAGCGGGGGCGAGGAATGAGCAGTTCTTC
clone_size: -; v_call: TRBV5-1; j_call: TRBJ1-4; d_call: -; cdr3_aa: CASSADTATNEKLFF; cdr3_nt: TGCGCCAGCAGCGCGGACACCGCAACTAATGAAAAACTGTTTTTT
clone_size: -; v_call: TRBV29-1; j_call: TRBJ2-3; d_call: TRBD2; cdr3_aa: CSVEKTSGRAGTQYF; cdr3_nt: TGCAGCGTTGAGAAAACTAGCGGACGCGCCGGTACGCAGTATTTT
clone_size: -; v_call: TRBV19; j_call: TRBJ1-1; d_call: -; cdr3_aa: CASSIVGSTNPEAFF; cdr3_nt: TGTGCCAGTAGTATAGTTGGCAGTACAAACCCTGAAGCTTTCTTT
clone_size: -; v_call: TRBV5-1; j_call: TRBJ1-2; d_call: -; cdr3_aa: CASSSGVTTYGYTF; cdr3_nt: TGCGCCAGCAGCTCCGGCGTGACTACTTATGGCTACACCTTC
clone_size: once; v_call: TRBV12-3/TRBV12-4; j_call: TRBJ1-1; d_call: -; cdr3_aa: CATNRQANTEAFF; cdr3_nt: TGTGCCACTAATAGACAGGCAAACACTGAAGCTTTCTTT
clone_size: -; v_call: TRBV5-6; j_call: TRBJ2-1; d_call: TRBD2; cdr3_aa: CASSVLGGTSAYNEQFF; cdr3_nt: TGTGCCAGCAGCGTGCTCGGAGGGACTAGCGCCTACAATGAGCAGTTCTTC
clone_size: few; v_call: TRBV19; j_call: TRBJ1-6; d_call: -; cdr3_aa: CASTFQGSGNSPLHF; cdr3_nt: TGTGCCAGTACCTTCCAGGGGTCGGGAAATTCACCCCTCCACTTT
clone_size: -; v_call: TRBV27; j_call: TRBJ2-1; d_call: -; cdr3_aa: CASSFFQGSRYNEQFF; cdr3_nt: TGTGCCAGCAGTTTTTTCCAGGGGTCCAGATACAATGAGCAGTTCTTC
clone_size: -; v_call: TRBV7-8; j_call: TRBJ1-2; d_call: TRBD1; cdr3_aa: CASSLGGQGGRAGYTF; cdr3_nt: TGTGCCAGCAGCTTAGGTGGACAGGGAGGGAGGGCTGGCTACACCTTC